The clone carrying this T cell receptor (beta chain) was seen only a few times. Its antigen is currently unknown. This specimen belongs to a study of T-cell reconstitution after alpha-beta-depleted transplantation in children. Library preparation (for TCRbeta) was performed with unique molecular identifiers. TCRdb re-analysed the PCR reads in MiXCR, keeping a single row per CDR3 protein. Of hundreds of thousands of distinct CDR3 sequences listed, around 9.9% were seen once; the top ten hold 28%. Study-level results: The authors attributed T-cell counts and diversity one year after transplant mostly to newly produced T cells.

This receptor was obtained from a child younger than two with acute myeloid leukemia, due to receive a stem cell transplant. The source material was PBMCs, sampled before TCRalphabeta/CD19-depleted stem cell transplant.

CDR3 sequence (DNA): TGTGCCAGCAGCCCACGACAGGGAGGACCCGGGGAGCTGTTTTTT. This codes for CASSPRQGGPGELFF. The rearrangement uses TRBV5-4 and TRBJ2-2, with D tentatively TRBD1 (7 bases). CDR3 length equals 15 residues. V was pared by 4 bases and J by 6 bases, with 16 bases between. Germline values: CDR1 SGHNT, CDR2 YYREEE (reference sequence).